A selection of T cell receptor beta chains follows, all from one sample in a study of cytotoxic CD8 clonotypes in ibrutinib-treated CLL. Only in-frame clones appear in the TCRdb table, and some are missing; sequencing was by immunoSEQ multiplex PCR. Of around 150,000 clones in the sample, around nine tenths were seen once. The source material was PBMCs, sampled at disease progression, from a patient treated with ibrutinib. The receptors were gathered from a human donor with chronic lymphocytic leukemia. The CDR3 runs from the conserved cysteine through the conserved F or W. D genes are given only for firm matches. Clone size appears in some rows only: once, few, many, or a class for an expanded clone.

>NA|TRBV7-7|TRBJ1-3|NA
TGTGCCAGCAGCTTACAAGGGGTCGGAAACACCATATATTTT
CASSLQGVGNTIYF
>NA|TRBV14|TRBJ2-7|TRBD1
TGTGCCAGCAGCCAAGTCGGGACAGGGGGCAAGTACTTC
CASSQVGTGGKYF
>NA|TRBV5-4|TRBJ2-1|TRBD2
TGTGCCAGCAGCTTGGGCGGAGCGGGAGGGGACAATGAGCAGTTCTTC
CASSLGGAGGDNEQFF
>NA|TRBV19|TRBJ2-1|NA
TGTGCCAGTAGTATAGGGGGCGGAATGAGCTCCTACAATGAGCAGTTCTTC
CASSIGGGMSSYNEQFF
>NA|TRBV2|TRBJ2-5|TRBD1
TGTGCCAGCAGTGACCCGACAGGGGAGAACGGGTACCAAGAGACCCAGTACTTC
CASSDPTGENGYQETQYF
>NA|TRBV30|TRBJ2-7|TRBD2
TGTGCCTGGAGTGTGCCTAGCGGCACCTACGAGCAGTACTTC
CAWSVPSGTYEQYF
>NA|TRBV5-4|TRBJ2-1|TRBD2
TGTGCCAGCAGCTTCGGACTAGCGGGGTACAATGAGCAGTTCTTC
CASSFGLAGYNEQFF
>NA|TRBV7-9|TRBJ1-3|TRBD1
TGTGCCAGCAGCTGGGACAGCCTGAGCTCTGGAAACACCATATATTTT
CASSWDSLSSGNTIYF
>NA|TRBV7-9|TRBJ2-3|TRBD2
TGTGCCAGCATGGGCGGGGGGGGCGCCCGCACAGATACGCAGTATTTT
CASMGGGGARTDTQYF
>NA|TRBV5-1|TRBJ2-2|NA
TGCGCCAGCAGCTTGGAGGGGGGTACCGGGGAGCTGTTTTTT
CASSLEGGTGELFF
>NA|TRBV5-1|TRBJ2-1|TRBD1
TGCGCCAGCAGCTGGGGACAGAGCTCCTACAATGAGCAGTTCTTC
CASSWGQSSYNEQFF
>once|TRBV27|TRBJ2-1|TRBD2
TGTGCCAGCAGTCGCCCTCAGGGTGCGGGAGGTTACAATGAGCAGTTCTTC
CASSRPQGAGGYNEQFF
>NA|TRBV14|TRBJ2-2|NA
TGTGCCAGCAGCCGGAATAATTTGATGACCGGGGAGCTGTTTTTT
CASSRNNLMTGELFF
>many|TRBV7-6|TRBJ1-1|TRBD1
TGTGCCAGCAGAGCGTTCCCGACAGGGGACACTGAAGCTTTCTTT
CASRAFPTGDTEAFF
>few|TRBV29-1|TRBJ1-2|TRBD1
TGCAGCGTTGTAGGACAGGGATTATTAGGCTACACCTTC
CSVVGQGLLGYTF
>NA|TRBV12-5|TRBJ2-7|NA
TGTGCTGTCCGCGGGGCCTACGAGCAGTACTTC
CAVRGAYEQYF
>few|TRBV27|TRBJ1-5|NA
TGTGCCAGCAGTTTGGCTGGGTTTAAGCCCCAGCATTTT
CASSLAGFKPQHF
>once|TRBV18|TRBJ1-5|NA
TGTGCCAGCTTGCTGGGAGACAATCAGCCCCAGCATTTT
CASLLGDNQPQHF
>once|TRBV2|TRBJ2-1|NA
TGTGCCAGCATAGGCAGCGGGCGGGACAATGAGCAGTTCTTC
CASIGSGRDNEQFF
>NA|TRBV18|TRBJ2-7|NA
TGTGCCAGCTCACCTAACGACGGACAGCGGGACGAGCAGTACTTC
CASSPNDGQRDEQYF